This TCR beta chain stems from a study of CD8 T cells in ankylosing spondylitis. Study conclusions and caveats: In ankylosing spondylitis blood, a motif of several highly homologous TCR beta variants appeared characteristic.

V dropped 8 bases and J dropped 5; count of bases not matched to a gene: 4. CDR3 length: 14 residues. Per germline, CDR1 DFQATT and CDR2 SNEGSKA (reference sequence). Each TCR beta library was made by quantitative 5'-RACE that incorporated molecular barcodes. Via MiXCR, TCRdb re-called the 5' RACE reads, giving one row per CDR3 protein. The repertoire includes roughly 400,000 distinct CDR3 sequences, around 20% of them detected once, and roughly 16% sits in the top ten. In its sample, this clonotype was seen a few times. Its antigen is as yet unknown. The source is a male donor with ankylosing spondylitis. The sample was blood, either unsorted or a sorted T cell fraction (not recorded which). J is TRBJ2-3 and V is TRBV20-1, with 16 bases matching TRBD2. The CDR3 DNA reads TGCAGTACGGGACTAGCGGGAGGGGGAGATACGCAGTATTTT. This codes for CSTGLAGGGDTQYF.